Given below is one T cell receptor beta chain in context. Its antigen is not identified. This record belongs to a study of graft-versus-host responses after intestinal transplantation. On the study more broadly: All recipients were transplanted with multivisceral, liver-intestinal, or isolated intestinal grafts. Tacrolimus and steroids were given for around 3 years to all recipients after anti-thymocyte globulin induction.

Sequenced by immunoSEQ multiplex PCR; TCRdb stores in-frame clones only, minus some. The data show around 92,000 clones, about 82% seen once. Study-wide findings and caveats: Present in recipient marrow, GvH clones included some that appeared first in ileum or blood. There was an association between peak levels of circulating GvH clones and early post-transplant HvG declines.

V lost 0 bases and J lost 1, with 15 bases in between. This CDR3 contains 17 residues. Per germline, CDR1 SGHDN and CDR2 FVKESK. The material sequenced was PBMCs, taken 255 days after intestinal transplant. The chain employs TRBV14 and TRBJ2-5; possible D gene TRBD1, 5 bases. The sequence came from a human patient who received an intestinal transplant, so some T cells may come from the graft donor. The CDR3 nucleotides read TGTGCCAGCAGCCAAGAAGGCAGGGTTTCGGTCCAAGAGACCCAGTACTTC. Translation: CASSQEGRVSVQETQYF.